The T cell receptor beta chain described here comes from a study of shared T cell receptors in the human thymus. The CDR3 has 14 residues. Trimming pared 3 bases from V and 0 bases from J, leaving 7 bases between. Germline V CDR1 and CDR2: SGHKS, YYEKEE (reference sequence). Method: immunoSEQ multiplex PCR; TCRdb's copy keeps in-frame clones and lacks some. Of 500,000 to 850,000 clones listed, about 87% are singletons. The same data also went into a second study, on human thymus T cells. That investigation notes: Having corrective surgery for congenital heart defects, healthy Finnish infants were the ones who donated. Corrective heart surgery yielded resections, and these provided the thymus tissue. The authors found apparently biased V and J gene usage in thymic and blood repertoires. As related research reported, thymic repertoires overlapped highly among unrelated individuals.

This TCR was sampled from a boy under three years old with a congenital heart defect. Material: thymocytes. The chain has TRBV5-5 and TRBJ2-4, with D perhaps TRBD2 (6 bases). The CDR3 loop is CASSWGVAKNIQYF. The CDR3 DNA is TGTGCCAGCAGCTGGGGGGTAGCCAAAAACATTCAGTACTTC.